This note documents a single T cell receptor beta chain sequence. Clones were sequenced by immunoSEQ multiplex PCR, and TCRdb holds only the in-frame ones, with some missing. Of approximately 170,000 clones in the sample, around 82% are singletons; the top ten hold 5.5% to 8%. This sample is drawn from a study of blood T cell repertoires in COVID-19. The CDR3 runs to 13 residues. From germline, CDR1 is KGHDR and CDR2 SFDVKD. Trimming took 7 bases from V and 6 from J, leaving 12 bases between them. The sequence was obtained from an elderly man with COVID-19, enrolled during active disease. Sequenced material: peripheral blood. The chain couples TRBV24-1 to TRBJ2-1, with D maybe TRBD1 (6 bases). The CDR3 sequence is CATRGAGLNEQFF. CDR3 in DNA: TGTGCCACCAGGGGGGCAGGGCTCAATGAGCAGTTCTTC.